The text below deals with one T cell receptor beta chain. The target antigen is unknown. The data belong to a study of cytomegalovirus exposure and HLA in healthy donors. Study conclusions and caveats: The study flagged some 170 TCR beta chains as cytomegalovirus-associated. It was reportedly the case that the classifier diagnosed cytomegalovirus status with high specificity and sensitivity.

PCR amplification relied on 60 Vbeta primers (plus 13 Jbeta primers). Assay used: immunoSEQ multiplex PCR; TCRdb lists only in-frame clones, some missing. Of some 150,000 clones in the sample, 65% to 75% were seen once. Looked up from germline, CDR1 is MDHEN and CDR2 is SYDVKM. This CDR3 comprises 16 residues. V was pared by 1 base and J by 4 bases, with 6 bases of the junction left unmatched. Each donor was healthy, and each was a bone marrow donor. This receptor was identified in a young man in good health and CMV-seronegative. Sequencing input: PBMCs. The chain links TRBV28 to TRBJ1-3; 8 nucleotides match TRBD1. CDR3 amino acids: CASSLFGQGTGNTIYF. CDR3 DNA: TGTGCCAGCAGTTTATTTGGACAGGGAACAGGAAACACCATATATTTT.